This T cell receptor (beta chain) was identified in a study of shared clonotypes between healthy human individuals. Overall study context: Per donor, CD8 memory used one plate, CD8 naive used two, CD4 memory used three and CD4 naive used three.

Findings and limits, study-wide: Generation probabilities of non-shared clonotypes were lower (relative to those shared by all four donors). Compared with memory subsets, naive subsets generally had larger estimated richness.

Comments on this clone: The antigen remains unidentified.

The authors distributed each subset's genomic DNA evenly over several immunoSEQ plates. The protocol was immunoSEQ multiplex PCR, while the TCRdb copy is restricted to in-frame clones and leaves out a portion. This sample has 2,500,000 or so clones, with about nine tenths found just once. Germline trimming cut 6 bases from V and 7 bases from J; bases unmatched to any gene: 5. This CDR3 contains 12 residues. Looked up from germline, CDR1 is MDHEN and CDR2 is SYDVKM. The sequence came from a man aged 18-30 years in good health. Some clones in this sample may be carry-over from other donors' samples. Sequencing input: naive CD4+ T cells from PBMCs. Indicated subset: CD45RA+ positively selected. V and J are TRBV28 and TRBJ2-7; 8 bases are a match to TRBD1. The CDR3 coding sequence is TGTGCCAGCAGCCTACGACAGGGGGAGCAGTACTTC. Translated: CASSLRQGEQYF. Filled out from reference TRBV28 and TRBJ2-7, the complete variable domain reads DVKVTQSSRYLVKRTGEKVFLECVQDMDHENMFWYRQDPGLGLRLIYFSYDVKMKEKGDIPEGYSVSREKKERFSLILESASTNQTSMYLCASSLRQGEQYFGPGTRLTVT.